The present T cell receptor (beta chain) was sequenced within a study of blood T cells in healthy people across ages. The CDR3 is made up of 16 amino acids. A second PCR of 7 to 11 cycles used a sample-barcoded 5' primer and a J-beta primer mix. Every cDNA molecule carried a tag from a template-switch adaptor bearing 12 random nucleotides. TCRdb reprocessed the 5' RACE reads via MiXCR and lists one record per CDR3 protein. The sample lists around 1,000,000 distinct CDR3 sequences, about 23% occurring once. These data were also filed under a second study, of T cells of mothers and their children.

The V call is TRBV21-1, the J call TRBJ1-1. TRBV21-1 is annotated as a pseudogene. This TCR derives from a girl aged 2 to 9 in good health. The sequenced sample was blood. The chain's CDR3 is CASSHRYSRRNTEAFF. CDR3 sequence (DNA): TGTGCCAGCAGCCACCGCTATTCAAGAAGAAACACTGAAGCTTTCTTT.